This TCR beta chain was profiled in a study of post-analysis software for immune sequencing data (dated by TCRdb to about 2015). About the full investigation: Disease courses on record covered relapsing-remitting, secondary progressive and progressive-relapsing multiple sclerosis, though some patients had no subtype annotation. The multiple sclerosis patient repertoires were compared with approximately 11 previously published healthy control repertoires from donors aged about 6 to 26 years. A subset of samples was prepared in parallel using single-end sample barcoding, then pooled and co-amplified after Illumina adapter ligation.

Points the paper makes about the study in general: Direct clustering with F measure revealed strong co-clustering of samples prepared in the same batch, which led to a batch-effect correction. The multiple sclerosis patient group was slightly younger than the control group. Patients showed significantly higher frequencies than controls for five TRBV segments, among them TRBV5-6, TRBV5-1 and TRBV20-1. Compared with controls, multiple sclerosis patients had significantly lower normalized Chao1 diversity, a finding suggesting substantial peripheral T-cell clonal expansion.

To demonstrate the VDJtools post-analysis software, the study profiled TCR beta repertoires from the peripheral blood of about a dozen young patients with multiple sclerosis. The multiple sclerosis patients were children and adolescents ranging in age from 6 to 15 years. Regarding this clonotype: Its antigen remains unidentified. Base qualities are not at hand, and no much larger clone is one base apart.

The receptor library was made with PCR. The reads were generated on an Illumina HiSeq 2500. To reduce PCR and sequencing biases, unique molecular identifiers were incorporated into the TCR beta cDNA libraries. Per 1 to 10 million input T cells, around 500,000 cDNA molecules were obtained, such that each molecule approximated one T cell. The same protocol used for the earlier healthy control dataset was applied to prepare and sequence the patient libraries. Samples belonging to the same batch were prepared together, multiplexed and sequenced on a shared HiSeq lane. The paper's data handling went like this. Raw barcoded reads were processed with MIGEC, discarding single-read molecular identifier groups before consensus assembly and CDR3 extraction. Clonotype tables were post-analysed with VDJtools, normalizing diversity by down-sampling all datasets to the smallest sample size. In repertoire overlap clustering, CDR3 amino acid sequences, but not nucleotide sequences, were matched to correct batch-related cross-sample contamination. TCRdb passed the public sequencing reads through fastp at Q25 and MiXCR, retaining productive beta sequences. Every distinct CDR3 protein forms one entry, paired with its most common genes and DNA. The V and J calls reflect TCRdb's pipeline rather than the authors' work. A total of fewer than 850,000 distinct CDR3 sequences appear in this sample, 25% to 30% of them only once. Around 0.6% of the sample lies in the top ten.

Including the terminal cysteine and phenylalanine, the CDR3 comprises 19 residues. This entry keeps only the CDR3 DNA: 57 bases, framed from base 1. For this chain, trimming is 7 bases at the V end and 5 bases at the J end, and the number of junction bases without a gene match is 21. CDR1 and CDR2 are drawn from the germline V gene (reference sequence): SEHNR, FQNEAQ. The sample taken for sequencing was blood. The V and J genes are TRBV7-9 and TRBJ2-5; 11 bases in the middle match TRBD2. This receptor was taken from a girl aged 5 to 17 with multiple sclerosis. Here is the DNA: TGTGCCAGCAACCTACCGCGGGTAGCGGGAGGGCCAGGTAGTGAGACCCAGTACTTC. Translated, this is CASNLPRVAGGPGSETQYF.